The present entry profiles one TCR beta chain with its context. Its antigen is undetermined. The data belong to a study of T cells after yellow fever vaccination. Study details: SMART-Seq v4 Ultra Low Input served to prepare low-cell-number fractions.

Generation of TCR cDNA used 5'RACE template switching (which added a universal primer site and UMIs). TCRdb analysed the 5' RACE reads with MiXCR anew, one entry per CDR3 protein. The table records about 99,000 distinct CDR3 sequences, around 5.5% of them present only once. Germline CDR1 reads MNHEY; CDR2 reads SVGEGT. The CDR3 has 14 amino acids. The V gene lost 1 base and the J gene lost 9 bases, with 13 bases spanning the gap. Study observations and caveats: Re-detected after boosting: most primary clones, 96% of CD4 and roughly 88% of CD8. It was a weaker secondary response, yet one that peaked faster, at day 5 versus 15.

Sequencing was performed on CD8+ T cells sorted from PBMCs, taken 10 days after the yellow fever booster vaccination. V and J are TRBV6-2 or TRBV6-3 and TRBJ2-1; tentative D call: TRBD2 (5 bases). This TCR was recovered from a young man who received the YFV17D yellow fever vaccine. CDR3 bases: TGTGCCAGCAGTTACTGGAGAGCCGAGGGTGAGCAGTTCTTC. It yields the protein CASSYWRAEGEQFF.